One sample yielded the 24 T cell receptor beta chains listed below, sequenced in a study (dated by TCRdb to the mid-2010s). Library creation used 5' RACE. The sequencer was an Illumina HiSeq 2000. Starting from the raw public reads, TCRdb applied fastp trimming at Q25, assembled clones with MiXCR and retained in-frame beta chains. Every distinct CDR3 protein forms one entry, paired with its most common genes and DNA. Counted in this sample were 450 to 600 distinct CDR3 sequences; around a fifth of them appeared once. The ten largest make up roughly 20% of the sample. The sequencing input was central memory T cells from blood PBMCs. The cell subset or site label for this specimen denotes: central memory CD4+ T cells. Receptor source: a male donor with HIV.

This clonotype was seen only a few times. The chain joins TRBV11-3 to TRBJ2-1, with no clear D. V was clipped by 1 base and J by 8 bases, with 6 bases between them. The CDR3 has 12 amino acids. Germline values: CDR1 SGHNT, CDR2 YENEEA. DNA for the CDR3: TGTGCCAGCAGCTTAGGGGTAGATGAGCAGTTCTTC. It encodes CASSLGVDEQFF.

This clonotype occurred a few times. The CDR3 region has the DNA TGTGCCAGCAGCCATTCTGGACAGGGTCTGAATCAGCCCCAGCATTTT. This gives the protein CASSHSGQGLNQPQHF. The chain carries TRBV6-1 and TRBJ1-5; 8 positions match TRBD1. The CDR3 totals 16 residues. Germline lookup yields CDR1 MNHNS and CDR2 SASEGT. V dropped 6 bases and J dropped 4; count of bases not matched to a gene: 11.

The chain couples TRBV11-2 to TRBJ2-5; no reliable D call. This CDR3 has 16 residues. V lost 1 base, J lost 0 bases, and 12 bases lay in between. Looked up from germline, CDR1 is SGHAT and CDR2 is FQNNGV. The CDR3 nucleotides are TGTGCCAGCAGCTTAGTTAGTGGGAAGTACCAAGAGACCCAGTACTTC. The encoded protein is CASSLVSGKYQETQYF. The complete variable domain, with remaining parts taken from reference TRBV11-2 and TRBJ2-5, reads EAGVAQSPRYKIIEKRQSVAFWCNPISGHATLYWYQQILGQGPKLLIQFQNNGVVDDSQLPKDRFSAERLKGVDSTLKIQPAKLEDSAVYLCASSLVSGKYQETQYFGPGTRLLVL.

This clonotype was found a few times. The genes are TRBV2 and TRBJ1-5; D unresolved. V was shortened by 6 bases and J by 2 bases, with 11 bases between the two germline ends. Germline-derived CDR1 and CDR2 are SNHLY and FYNNEI. This CDR3 spans 14 amino acids. CDR3 in amino acids: CASSARSGNQPQHF. The CDR3 DNA is TGTGCCAGCAGCGCCCGGTCAGGCAATCAGCCCCAGCATTTT.

This clonotype was recorded a few times. V and J are TRBV7-9 and TRBJ2-1; 9 bases align to TRBD2. V was pared by 1 base and J by 3 bases, with 4 bases of the junction left unmatched. The germline V gene encodes CDR1 SEHNR and CDR2 FQNEAQ (reference sequence). There are 16 residues in the CDR3. The CDR3 DNA follows: TGTGCCAGCAGCTTAGGACTAGCGGACTACTACAATGAGCAGTTCTTC. It translates to CASSLGLADYYNEQFF.

This clonotype was picked up a small number of times. The chain couples TRBV3-1 to TRBJ1-5, with D possibly TRBD1 on 5 matching bases. This CDR3 region has 17 residues. With 0 bases removed from V and 2 bases from J, the gap between germline ends came to 14 bases. Germline CDR1 is LGHDT and CDR2 is YNNKEL (reference sequence). CDR3 DNA: TGTGCCAGCAGCCAAGATGGTGGACATTACGGCAATCAGCCCCAGCATTTT. Translated: CASSQDGGHYGNQPQHF.

The chain is built from TRBV2 and TRBJ1-1; tentatively, D is TRBD1 (5 bases). From germline, CDR1 is SNHLY and CDR2 FYNNEI. The CDR3 runs to 13 residues. Trimming cost V 4 bases and J 6 bases, with 12 bases left between them. CDR3 nucleotides: TGTGCCAGCAGTGTGGGGCAGGACGCTGAAGCTTTCTTT. Its translation: CASSVGQDAEAFF.

This clonotype was detected only a few times. One end of the junction fails to match germline, which may point to a read error. This chain joins TRBV6-5 and TRBJ1-6; D not resolved. There are 14 residues in the CDR3. Germline V lookup: CDR1 MNHEY, CDR2 SVGAGI. CDR3 amino acids: CANSYFRPSAPLHF. The CDR3 DNA follows: TGTGCCAACAGTTACTTCCGGCCCAGCGCACCCCTCCACTTT.

Of note for this clonotype: A much larger clone lies one base from this, so it may be a read error. This sequence joins TRBV24-1 and TRBJ2-1, with TRBD2 matching 9 bases. The V gene end was trimmed by 7 bases and the J gene end by 10 bases; junction bases not matched to a gene: 7. CDR1 is KGHDR, CDR2 SFDVKD, per germline. The CDR3 extends over 13 amino acids. DNA of the CDR3: TGTGCCACCAGAGACATGACTAGCGGAGAGCAGTTCTTC. Its translation is CATRDMTSGEQFF.

This clonotype was counted a few times. CDR3 region: CASSPTDTSGNTIYF. DNA for the CDR3: TGTGCCAGCAGCCCAACGGACACCTCTGGAAACACCATATATTTT. The chain has TRBV9 and TRBJ1-3; D is perhaps TRBD1 (5 bases). This CDR3 has 15 amino acids. V was cut by 4 bases and J by 0 bases, with 11 bases left in between. The germline gives CDR1 SGDLS, CDR2 YYNGEE.

V and J are TRBV7-6 and TRBJ1-1; no reliable D call. This CDR3 contains 13 residues. Germline V gives CDR1 SGHVS, CDR2 FNYEAQ. V lost 6 bases, J lost 0 bases, and 8 bases lay in between. CDR3 in DNA: TGTGCCAGCAGGCGGGCTATGAACACTGAAGCTTTCTTT. It translates to CASRRAMNTEAFF.

Sample share makes this clonotype large (0.1 to 1%). The gene calls are TRBV15 and TRBJ2-7; no firm D call. Deletions cut 0 bases from V and 1 base from J, with 4 bases between. From germline, CDR1 is LNHNV and CDR2 YYDKDF (reference sequence). The CDR3 spans 13 residues. CDR3 nucleotides: TGTGCCACCAGCAGAGATGTGTCCTACGAGCAGTACTTC. Translated, it gives CATSRDVSYEQYF.

The chain links TRBV10-1 to TRBJ1-2; D unresolved. Looked up from germline, CDR1 is WNHNN and CDR2 is SYGVQD (reference sequence). The CDR3 consists of 13 residues. The ends were cut back, 3 bases at V and 4 bases at J, with 9 bases in the middle. CDR3: CASSEGLGYGYTF. The CDR3 region has the DNA TGCGCCAGCAGTGAAGGGCTCGGCTATGGCTACACCTTC.

The chain links TRBV29-1 to TRBJ1-1; D gene unclear. The CDR3 is 13 amino acids. Germline CDR1 and CDR2: SQVTM and ANQGSEA. V lost 5 bases to trimming and J lost 1 base, with 11 bases between them. In nucleotides, the CDR3 is TGCAGCGTTCGAAACTGGCCGAACACTGAAGCTTTCTTT. Translation gives CSVRNWPNTEAFF. The whole variable domain, filled in from reference TRBV29-1 and TRBJ1-1, reads SAVISQKPSRDICQRGTSLTIQCQVDSQVTMMFWYRQQPGQSLTLIATANQGSEATYESGFVIDKFPISRPNLTFSTLTVSNMSPEDSSIYLCSVRNWPNTEAFFGQGTRLTVV.

The chain recombines TRBV12-3 or TRBV12-4 with TRBJ2-1; D remains ambiguous. V was pared by 6 bases and J by 9 bases, with 12 bases between. This CDR3 has 12 amino acids. The CDR3 coding sequence is TGTGCCAGCAGGGAGTCTGTAGGTGAGCAGTTCTTC. Residues: CASRESVGEQFF.

The sample holds a few counts of this clonotype. This chain connects TRBV7-1 to TRBJ1-5, with 8 bases that match TRBD1. TRBV7-1 counts as an open reading frame of uncertain function. The CDR3 covers 15 residues. V trimming: 3 bases; J trimming: 1 base; junction bases outside the gene matches: 2. The CDR3 region has the DNA TGTGCCAGCAGCTCGGACAGGGCCAGCAATCAGCCCCAGCATTTT. This gives the protein CASSSDRASNQPQHF.

With respect to this clonotype: The junction departs from germline at one end; a sequencing error may be responsible. This rearrangement joins TRBV10-3 to TRBJ2-7, with 7 nucleotides matching TRBD1. Germline CDR1 ENHRY, CDR2 SYGVKD. This CDR3 is built from 13 residues. In DNA, the CDR3 is TGTGCCACCAGTCAGAGACAGGGTTACGAGCAGTACTTC. Translated: CATSQRQGYEQYF.

V usage is TRBV9 and J usage is TRBJ1-3; D gene unclear. Germline CDR1 and CDR2: SGDLS and YYNGEE. V was pared by 1 base and J by 0 bases, with 17 bases between. The CDR3 length is 18 residues. The CDR3 DNA reads TGTGCCAGCAGCGTATCATCTGTGAGGGATCCCTCTGGAAACACCATATATTTT. It codes for CASSVSSVRDPSGNTIYF.

The sample holds a few counts of this clonotype. The chain recombines TRBV5-1 with TRBJ1-6; D call uncertain. The CDR3 sequence is 14 residues long. Between the trimmed V and J ends, which lost 0 bases and 11 bases, there was a span of 12 bases. Germline lookup yields CDR1 SGHRS and CDR2 YFSETQ. The CDR3 DNA is TGCGCCAGCAGCTTGGATCGGGAAACCGCACCCCTCCACTTT. This sequence encodes CASSLDRETAPLHF.

Notes on this clonotype: A single base separates this from a much larger clone, so it may be a read error. The chain joins TRBV15 to TRBJ1-5, with 7 bases that match TRBD1. The CDR3 loop spans 15 amino acids. Germline-derived CDR1 and CDR2 are LNHNV and YYDKDF (reference sequence). This chain's CDR3 is CVTSRDAGGGQPQHF. The CDR3 DNA is TGTGTCACCAGCAGAGACGCAGGGGGGGGTCAGCCCCAGCATTTT. Combining the CDR3 with reference TRBV15 and TRBJ1-5 gives the whole variable domain DAMVIQNPRYQVTQFGKPVTLSCSQTLNHNVMYWYQQKSSQAPKLLFHYYDKDFNNEADTPDNFQSRRPNTSFCFLDIRSPGLGDTAMYLCVTSRDAGGGQPQHFGDGTRLSIL.

This clonotype is deemed large. The chain links TRBV12-3 or TRBV12-4 to TRBJ1-4; tentatively, D is TRBD1 (5 bases). The CDR3 runs 13 residues. V shed 6 bases and J shed 16 bases, with 21 bases lying between them. The CDR3 is CASSQREGSVPFF. CDR3 DNA sequence: TGTGCCAGCAGCCAACGAGAGGGGTCGGTTCCGTTTTTT.

This sequence joins TRBV29-1 and TRBJ1-1; TRBD1 might be the D (5 bases). Looked up from germline, CDR1 is SQVTM and CDR2 is ANQGSEA. This CDR3 comprises 17 residues. The germline V and J ends were trimmed by 3 bases and 3 bases, with 23 bases remaining between them. In nucleotides, the CDR3 is TGCAGCGTTGATTTTATTTCACGCGGCTGGGGGGACACTGAAGCTTTCTTT. Amino acid sequence: CSVDFISRGWGDTEAFF.

This clonotype was observed a few times. This chain uses TRBV21-1 with TRBJ2-1. TRBV21-1 is noted as a pseudogene. This CDR3 region has 12 residues. CDR3 sequence reads: CASSKGWGEQFF. The CDR3 DNA follows: TGTGCCAGCAGCAAAGGGTGGGGTGAGCAGTTCTTC.

In its sample, this clonotype was seen a few times. This chain links TRBV4-2 with TRBJ2-5; the D gene is possibly TRBD1 (6 bases). Trimming stripped 0 bases from V and 5 bases from J, with 16 bases between. This CDR3 comprises 16 residues. Germline V gives CDR1 LGHNA, CDR2 YNFKEQ. DNA for the CDR3: TGTGCCAGCAGCCAAGAGCCAGGGGTAGGCAGGGAGACCCAGTACTTC. Amino acid sequence: CASSQEPGVGRETQYF.